This entry lists 31 T cell receptor beta chains sequenced from one sample in a study of radiotherapy plus CTLA-4 blockade in lung cancer (dated by TCRdb to the late 2010s). Library preparation used the immunoSEQ multiplex PCR assay. TCRdb took over this immuneACCESS table, retaining in-frame rearrangements with V and J assigned. Such tables are incomplete; in checked studies, under half of the missing clones stem from an unresolved V gene, and the remainder is unexplained. The table for this sample lists around 38,000 clones; about 86% of them were counted only once. The top ten hold 22% of the sample. Here the sequenced sample was peripheral blood, taken from a patient treated with radiotherapy plus ipilimumab. These receptors all come from a human donor with non-small cell lung cancer whose response to radiotherapy plus ipilimumab could not be evaluated.

The chain combines TRBV28 with TRBJ1-4; 8 bases align to TRBD1. Per the germline V gene, CDR1 is MDHEN and CDR2 is SYDVKM. CDR3 length equals 17 residues. The V segment lost 7 bases and the J segment 3 bases; nucleotides outside the gene matches: 13. The CDR3 loop is CASNNGWTGPSNEKLFF. CDR3 in DNA: TGTGCCAGCAACAATGGGTGGACAGGGCCCTCTAATGAAAAACTGTTTTTT.

The chain carries TRBV6-6 and TRBJ2-3; D may be TRBD1 (6 bases). This CDR3 region has 16 residues. Trimming took 7 bases from V and 0 from J, leaving 17 bases between them. CDR1 is MNHNY, CDR2 SVGAGI, per germline (reference sequence). The CDR3 protein is CASTAQGRSSTDTQYF. The DNA of the CDR3 is TGTGCCAGCACGGCTCAGGGGCGGTCTAGCACAGATACGCAGTATTTT.

The chain carries TRBV4-1 and TRBJ2-2, with D unresolved. The V gene's germline CDR1 is MGHRA and CDR2 YSYEKL. This CDR3 is 14 amino acids long. The germline V and J ends were trimmed by 6 bases and 1 base, with 9 bases remaining between them. In DNA form, the CDR3 reads TGCGCCAGCAGTCCCCTAGGGAACACCGGGGAGCTGTTTTTT. It yields the protein CASSPLGNTGELFF.

The chain combines TRBV7-2 with TRBJ2-3; the D gene is possibly TRBD1 (6 bases). Germline V gives CDR1 SGHTA, CDR2 FQGNSA. V was pared by 3 bases and J by 4 bases, with 11 bases between. The CDR3 sequence is 14 residues long. The CDR3 loop is CASSLAAGADTQYF. The CDR3 DNA follows: TGTGCCAGCAGCTTGGCGGCAGGGGCAGATACGCAGTATTTT.

V and J are TRBV27 and TRBJ1-5, with unresolved D. The CDR3 length is 15 residues. The germline V and J ends were trimmed by 2 bases and 4 bases, with 12 bases remaining between them. CDR1 is MNHEY and CDR2 is SMNVEV in the germline V gene (reference sequence). Written as DNA, the CDR3 is TGTGCCAGCAGTTTAGTCCCGGGGTGGAATCAGCCCCAGCATTTT. Amino acids: CASSLVPGWNQPQHF.

The chain uses TRBV13 and TRBJ2-7; 7 bases are shared with TRBD2. The germline V gene has CDR1 PRHDT and CDR2 FYEKMQ (reference sequence). CDR3 length equals 14 residues. The ends lost 4 bases at V and 2 bases at J; junction bases unmatched: 5. The CDR3 region has the DNA TGTGCCAGCAGCTGGGGGACTACCACCTACGAGCAGTACTTC. It is translated as CASSWGTTTYEQYF.

The gene calls are TRBV2 and TRBJ2-1; D is unclear. Germline V gene sequence: CDR1 SNHLY, CDR2 FYNNEI. CDR3 length: 13 residues. The V gene lost 5 bases and the J gene lost 8 bases, with 13 bases spanning the gap. CDR3 residues: CASSSRDFHEQFF. The CDR3, as DNA: TGTGCCAGCAGTTCCCGAGACTTCCATGAGCAGTTCTTC.

The table lists this clone with a count of one. The V gene is TRBV5-1, the J gene TRBJ1-4, with TRBD1 identical over 7 bases. Germline-derived CDR1 and CDR2 are SGHRS and YFSETQ. J was trimmed by 1 base and V by 0 bases; bases with no gene match: 3. This CDR3 has 16 amino acids. For the CDR3, the DNA is TGCGCCAGCAGCTTGGACAGGGGCAGAACTAATGAAAAACTGTTTTTT. Translation: CASSLDRGRTNEKLFF.

This clone was detected once. This chain joins TRBV7-9 and TRBJ2-1, with D unclear. V was pared by 1 base and J by 8 bases, with 6 bases between. CDR1 is SEHNR, CDR2 FQNEAQ, per germline (reference sequence). The CDR3 is 12 amino acids. CDR3 sequence: CASSLVLDEQFF. The CDR3 DNA reads TGTGCCAGCAGCTTAGTCCTCGATGAGCAGTTCTTC.

CDR3 nucleotide sequence: TGTGCCAGTAGTACGCCAGGGGGGAACACTGAAGCTTTCTTT. Amino acid sequence: CASSTPGGNTEAFF. The chain joins TRBV19 to TRBJ1-1; 7 nucleotides align to TRBD1. V lost 4 bases to trimming and J lost 1 base; unmatched junction nucleotides: 3. The CDR3 consists of 14 residues. Germline assignment: CDR1 LNHDA and CDR2 SQIVND (reference sequence).

The rearrangement uses TRBV9 and TRBJ2-3; D gene unclear. V was trimmed by 2 bases and J by 7 bases, leaving 8 bases between them. Germline lookup yields CDR1 SGDLS and CDR2 YYNGEE. The CDR3 sequence is 12 residues long. CDR3 amino acids: CASSVWRNTQYF. CDR3 coding DNA: TGTGCCAGCAGCGTCTGGCGGAATACGCAGTATTTT.

The rearrangement links TRBV4-3 to TRBJ1-6; D is perhaps TRBD1 (5 bases). This CDR3 has 17 amino acids. Per the germline V gene, CDR1 is LGHNA and CDR2 is YSLEER. V lost 0 bases to trimming and J lost 4 bases, with 13 bases between them. The CDR3 region has the DNA TGCGCCAGCAGCCAAGAGTCGCGGACAAGTTATAATTCACCCCTCCACTTT. Translated, it gives CASSQESRTSYNSPLHF.

This clone was observed a single time. This sequence joins TRBV5-6 and TRBJ1-1; D ambiguous. Germline lookup yields CDR1 SGHDT and CDR2 YYEEEE. Trimming left V 7 bases short and J 5 bases short, with 9 bases between. The CDR3 loop spans 11 amino acids. The chain's CDR3 is CASGEWTEAFF. The CDR3 DNA reads TGTGCCAGCGGAGAGTGGACTGAAGCTTTCTTT.

This clone was observed a single time. This chain connects TRBV11-3 to TRBJ2-1, with 8 bases aligning to TRBD1. Per the germline V gene, CDR1 is SGHNT and CDR2 is YENEEA. CDR3 length equals 13 residues. V gave up 2 bases and J gave up 7 bases; unmatched junction bases: 1. CDR3 amino acids: CASSLQGANEQFF. CDR3 bases: TGTGCCAGCAGCTTACAGGGGGCAAATGAGCAGTTCTTC.

The chain employs TRBV2 and TRBJ2-7; 7 bases match TRBD1. The CDR3 length is 14 residues. CDR1 and CDR2 from the germline V gene are SNHLY and FYNNEI. V was pared by 1 base and J by 3 bases, with 3 bases of the junction left unmatched. The CDR3 region is CASSEGAGGYEQYF. In DNA, the CDR3 is TGTGCCAGCAGTGAAGGCGCAGGGGGCTACGAGCAGTACTTC.

The chain is built from TRBV11-2 and TRBJ1-1, with 11 positions matching TRBD1. J gave up 4 bases and V 4 bases, and 8 bases lay outside the gene matches. The germline V gene has CDR1 SGHAT and CDR2 FQNNGV. The CDR3 spans 16 residues. The CDR3 loop reads CASSWTGGVTGTEAFF. Written as DNA, the CDR3 is TGTGCCAGCAGCTGGACAGGGGGCGTCACGGGCACTGAAGCTTTCTTT.

The chain links TRBV2 to TRBJ2-7; D possibly corresponds to TRBD1 (5 bases). The germline CDR1 and CDR2 sequences are SNHLY and FYNNEI. V was shortened by 3 bases and J by 2 bases, with 11 bases between the two germline ends. CDR3 length: 14 residues. The CDR3 sequence is CASSELDNAYEQYF. The CDR3 DNA sequence: TGTGCCAGCAGTGAGTTGGACAATGCCTACGAGCAGTACTTC. The full variable domain, in which reference TRBV2 and TRBJ2-7 provide the parts outside the CDR3, is EPEVTQTPSHQVTQMGQEVILRCVPISNHLYFYWYRQILGQKVEFLVSFYNNEISEKSEIFDDQFSVERPDGSNFTLKIRSTKLEDSAMYFCASSELDNAYEQYFGPGTRLTVT.

Remarks on this clone: An end of the junction differs from the germline gene, which may be a read error. The chain has TRBV5-6 and TRBJ2-2; 10 bases align to TRBD2. CDR3 length: 12 amino acids. From germline, CDR1 is SGHDT and CDR2 YYEEEE. CDR3 DNA: TGTGCCAGCAGCCGGGAGGCGGGACTAGCGATTTTT. It encodes CASSREAGLAIF.

This clone was recorded only once. This chain uses TRBV9 with TRBJ2-2, with 11 bases identical to TRBD2. CDR3 length: 17 residues. Losses at the gene ends were 3 bases for V and 0 bases for J; bases not matched to a gene: 4. Germline loops: CDR1 SGDLS, CDR2 YYNGEE. The DNA of the CDR3 is TGTGCCAGCAGCGATACGGGACTAGCGGCGAACACCGGGGAGCTGTTTTTT. This codes for CASSDTGLAANTGELFF.

The CDR3 DNA reads as TGTGCCAGCAGTTTAAGGGGCCATAATGAAAAACTGTTTTTT. Translating it yields CASSLRGHNEKLFF. The gene calls are TRBV27 and TRBJ1-4; D possibly corresponds to TRBD1 (5 bases). Trimming removed 2 bases at V and 4 bases at J, with 8 bases between. Germline values: CDR1 MNHEY, CDR2 SMNVEV (reference sequence). CDR3 length equals 14 residues.

The chain couples TRBV7-2 to TRBJ2-7; tentative D call: TRBD2 (6 bases). The CDR3 is 14 amino acids. Between the trimmed V and J ends, which lost 5 bases and 6 bases, there was a span of 17 bases. CDR1 is SGHTA, CDR2 FQGNSA, per germline. CDR3 nucleotide sequence: TGTGCCAGCAGCCGGGACTCCCTAAACCCCGAGCAGTACTTC. Translated: CASSRDSLNPEQYF.

The rearrangement links TRBV6-5 to TRBJ1-4, with D perhaps TRBD1 (5 bases). Germline-derived CDR1 and CDR2 are MNHEY and SVGAGI. V shed 6 bases and J shed 5 bases, with 13 bases lying between them. This CDR3 has 14 residues. CDR3 sequence reads: CASRPQGLNEKLFF. The CDR3 DNA reads as TGTGCCAGCAGGCCCCAGGGACTGAATGAAAAACTGTTTTTT.

The J gene is TRBJ1-3, the V gene TRBV6-1; a weak D match, TRBD1 (6 bases). The V end was cut by 1 base, the J end by 0 bases, with 10 bases between. This CDR3 region has 16 residues. Germline CDR1 and CDR2: MNHNS and SASEGT. CDR3 nucleotide sequence: TGTGCCAGCAGTGAAGTAGGACAGAGCTCTGGAAACACCATATATTTT. Its translation is CASSEVGQSSGNTIYF.

This clone was detected once. The chain couples TRBV13 to TRBJ2-3, with 7 bases that match TRBD2. Losses at the gene ends were 5 bases for V and 5 bases for J; bases not matched to a gene: 10. The CDR3 is 15 amino acids. In germline, CDR1 is PRHDT, CDR2 FYEKMQ (reference sequence). Here the CDR3 DNA reads TGTGCCAGCAGCGACGGGACTACCCTACTAGATACGCAGTATTTT. Translation: CASSDGTTLLDTQYF.

This chain joins TRBV5-6 and TRBJ2-3; possibly TRBD1 for D (6 bases). The germline V gene has CDR1 SGHDT and CDR2 YYEEEE. This CDR3 region has 15 residues. V was pared by 0 bases and J by 8 bases, with 16 bases between. The CDR3 region is CASSLEGRGSGTQYF. The CDR3 DNA is TGTGCCAGCAGCTTGGAAGGCAGGGGATCGGGTACGCAGTATTTT.

V gene TRBV6-6 combines with J gene TRBJ2-7; 9 bases match TRBD1. Looked up from germline, CDR1 is MNHNY and CDR2 is SVGAGI (reference sequence). The CDR3 extends over 14 amino acids. V dropped 2 bases and J dropped 5; count of bases not matched to a gene: 4. CDR3 nucleotide sequence: TGTGCCAGCAGTTACCAAAGGACAGGGGACGAGCAGTACTTC. This encodes CASSYQRTGDEQYF.

The V and J genes are TRBV2 and TRBJ2-5, with 11 nucleotides matching TRBD1. The V gene end was trimmed by 6 bases and the J gene end by 5 bases; junction bases not matched to a gene: 8. The CDR3 covers 15 residues. From germline, CDR1 is SNHLY and CDR2 FYNNEI. The CDR3 here is CASSLGTGGLETQYF. For the CDR3, the DNA is TGTGCCAGCAGCCTAGGGACAGGGGGATTGGAGACCCAGTACTTC.

The gene calls are TRBV15 and TRBJ2-3, with D uncertain. The CDR3 runs to 14 residues. The V gene's germline CDR1 is LNHNV and CDR2 YYDKDF (reference sequence). V lost 2 bases to trimming and J lost 4 bases, with 10 bases between them. The DNA for the CDR3 is TGTGCCACCAGCAGAAGCCGAGAGGCAGATACGCAGTATTTT. Amino acids: CATSRSREADTQYF. The complete variable domain, with remaining parts taken from reference TRBV15 and TRBJ2-3, reads DAMVIQNPRYQVTQFGKPVTLSCSQTLNHNVMYWYQQKSSQAPKLLFHYYDKDFNNEADTPDNFQSRRPNTSFCFLDIRSPGLGDTAMYLCATSRSREADTQYFGPGTRLTVL.

V is TRBV19 and J is TRBJ2-2; 7 bases agree with TRBD1. The CDR3 extends over 17 amino acids. Germline V gene data show CDR1 as LNHDA and CDR2 as SQIVND (reference sequence). V lost 6 bases to trimming and J lost 1 base; unmatched junction nucleotides: 11. CDR3 in amino acids: CASSRLGGRWNTGELFF. CDR3 coding DNA: TGTGCCAGTAGCCGTCTAGGGGGCCGGTGGAACACCGGGGAGCTGTTTTTT.

The J gene is TRBJ1-2, the V gene TRBV21-1; TRBD1 is the table's D call and was not checked against the DNA. TRBV21-1 is deemed a pseudogene. CDR3 length: 13 residues. The CDR3 nucleotides read TGTGCCAAATTACACAAACAGGGTCGTGGCTACACCTTC. This codes for CAKLHKQGRGYTF.

This chain uses TRBV25-1 with TRBJ2-7; 7 bases map to TRBD1. The CDR3 loop spans 14 amino acids. With V trimmed by 3 bases and J by 1 base, 3 bases remained unmatched. CDR1 is MGHDK and CDR2 is SYGVNS in the germline V gene. This chain's CDR3 is CASSETGLSYEQYF. As DNA, the CDR3 is TGTGCCAGCAGTGAGACAGGGCTTTCCTACGAGCAGTACTTC.